Listed below are T cell receptor beta chains from one sample, sequenced in a study of control samples from healthy donors and cancer patients. TCRdb's table, derived via immunoSEQ multiplex PCR, lists solely in-frame clones and lacks some. Of about 140,000 clones in the sample, 94% were seen once. The specimen was blood. The receptors shown here come from a man between 35 and 55 years old in good health. CDR3s include the opening cysteine and the closing phenylalanine or tryptophan.

cdr3_aa v_call cdr3_length j_call
CATRGHEQYF TRBV28 10 TRBJ2-7
CASSVVPGPDTDTQYF TRBV9 16 TRBJ2-3
CASSIAGTLTSYEQYF TRBV5-6 16 TRBJ2-7
CASSLGLASYEQYF TRBV11-2 14 TRBJ2-7
CASSKQRGNEQFF TRBV19 13 TRBJ2-1
CASTRSGSYEQYF TRBV2 13 TRBJ2-7
CASSVVEDTIYF TRBV9 12 TRBJ1-3
CASSPTSGGADDTQYF TRBV4-2 16 TRBJ2-3
CASSQTGAGYNEQFF TRBV6-2/TRBV6-3 15 TRBJ2-1
CASSLAPGTGELFF TRBV11-1 14 TRBJ2-2
CASSRNTGELFF TRBV4-3 12 TRBJ2-2
CASKTGTDYNEQFF TRBV4-3 14 TRBJ2-1
CASSQTTGRGAFF TRBV14 13 TRBJ1-1
CAIGTGPTGELFF TRBV19 13 TRBJ2-2
CASSLGVVMNTEAFF TRBV5-8 15 TRBJ1-1
CASSFGTGGSNQPQHF TRBV13 16 TRBJ1-5
CAWSVAPTAEAFF TRBV30 13 TRBJ1-1
CASSERVAQYF TRBV10-1 11 TRBJ2-7
CASSWRQGNTIYF TRBV5-6 13 TRBJ1-3
CASTVSTGGGSPLHF TRBV7-2 15 TRBJ1-6
CASLAGGPHNEQFF TRBV30 14 TRBJ2-1
CASSWGPGEYGYTF TRBV5-1 14 TRBJ1-2
CASSYGGSSYGELFF TRBV6-5 15 TRBJ2-2
CASSAYNEQFF TRBV11-3 11 TRBJ2-1
CATSVAGTGYEQYF TRBV15 14 TRBJ2-7
CASSLGIDRSF TRBV5-6 11 TRBJ1-2
CAWSAYEAVNTEAFF TRBV30 15 TRBJ1-1
CASSYSWDTEAFF TRBV6-5 13 TRBJ1-1
CASSVAGTAPLHF TRBV9 13 TRBJ1-6
CAIGNAKGRNTEAFF TRBV10-3 15 TRBJ1-1